These 31 T cell receptor beta chains were sequenced from one sample in a study of T cell responses to AZD1222 COVID-19 vaccine. Profiling relied on immunoSEQ multiplex PCR, and the TCRdb table lists in-frame clones only, not all of them. The sample lists some 180,000 clones; approximately 93% were seen once. The specimen comprised peripheral blood, sampled 28 days after the second AZD1222 dose. The receptors were gathered from an adult who received the AZD1222 COVID-19 vaccine.

This chain joins TRBV15 and TRBJ1-1; TRBD1 aligns across 7 bases. The V and J ends lost 0 bases and 3 bases, in that order; junction bases with no gene match: 4. Germline V lookup: CDR1 LNHNV, CDR2 YYDKDF (reference sequence). The CDR3 length is 15 residues. In DNA, the CDR3 is TGTGCCACCAGCAGAGAACAGGGGTTGCACACTGAAGCTTTCTTT. This translates into CATSREQGLHTEAFF.

CDR3 protein: CASSYKGSNAFF. CDR3 DNA: TGTGCCAGCAGTTACAAGGGGAGTAATGCTTTCTTT. The V and J genes are TRBV6-2 or TRBV6-3 and TRBJ1-1, with D possibly TRBD1 on 5 matching bases. Trimming took off 2 bases at V and 11 bases at J, with 12 bases between the two ends. From germline, CDR1 is MNHEY and CDR2 SVGEGT. The CDR3 is 12 residues long.

The chain couples TRBV15 to TRBJ2-7, with a tentative D call TRBD1 (6 bases). The CDR3 has 13 residues. V was clipped by 3 bases and J by 1 base, with 7 bases between them. The germline V gene has CDR1 LNHNV and CDR2 YYDKDF (reference sequence). Here the CDR3 reads CATSSRGSYEQYF. Written as DNA, the CDR3 is TGTGCCACCAGCAGCAGGGGTTCCTACGAGCAGTACTTC.

This clone has a single count. The V call is TRBV10-1, the J call TRBJ2-2; TRBD2 might be the D (5 bases). The ends were cut back, 2 bases at V and 3 bases at J, with 7 bases in the middle. The CDR3 runs 14 residues. Germline lookup yields CDR1 WNHNN and CDR2 SYGVQD (reference sequence). The DNA for the CDR3 is TGCGCCAGCAGTGAGCGGGGATACACCGGGGAGCTGTTTTTT. It translates to CASSERGYTGELFF.

Of note for this clone: A read error may produce the germline difference seen at one junction end. The V and J genes are TRBV19 and TRBJ1-2; tentatively, D is TRBD1 (6 bases). This CDR3 comprises 12 residues. CDR1 is LNHDA and CDR2 is SQIVND in the germline V gene (reference sequence). Here the CDR3 DNA reads TGTGCCAGTAGTATCCAACAGGGAGACCCCTTCTTC. Amino acid sequence: CASSIQQGDPFF.

The gene calls are TRBV29-1 and TRBJ2-7; D is unclear. V was clipped by 5 bases and J by 3 bases, with 14 bases between them. The CDR3 is 13 residues long. The germline V gene encodes CDR1 SQVTM and CDR2 ANQGSEA. The CDR3 here is CSVLTGSFYEQYF. The CDR3 DNA reads as TGCAGCGTTCTCACCGGCAGTTTCTACGAGCAGTACTTC.

Concerning this clone itself: The same CDR3 also results from other DNA sequences found in this sample. The rearrangement uses TRBV18 and TRBJ2-2; tentative D call: TRBD1 (5 bases). V lost 1 base, J lost 1 base, and 7 bases lay in between. The CDR3 consists of 15 residues. Germline-derived CDR1 and CDR2 are KGHSH and LQKENI. DNA of the CDR3: TGTGCCAGCTCACCACAAGGGGTGAACACCGGGGAGCTGTTTTTT. It specifies CASSPQGVNTGELFF.

V is TRBV7-8 and J is TRBJ2-2, with TRBD1 matching over 12 bases. CDR1 is SGHVS, CDR2 FQNEAQ, per germline. The CDR3 extends over 16 amino acids. After removal of 4 bases from V and 7 bases from J, the junction contained 7 bases not matched to a gene. DNA of the CDR3: TGTGCCAGCAGCTCCTGGGACAGGGGGCTGAACGGGGAGCTGTTTTTT. It specifies CASSSWDRGLNGELFF.

The V call is TRBV7-9, the J call TRBJ1-6; TRBD1 agrees at 7 bases. Germline V CDR1 and CDR2: SEHNR, FQNEAQ (reference sequence). The CDR3 extends over 18 amino acids. The ends lost 5 bases at V and 0 bases at J; junction bases unmatched: 10. CDR3 residues: CASSPGKGASSYNSPLHF. CDR3 coding DNA: TGTGCCAGCAGCCCGGGGAAGGGGGCTAGCTCCTATAATTCACCCCTCCACTTT.

The DNA for the CDR3 is TGCGCCAGCAGCTTGACAGGGGGCAGGTCACCCCTCCACTTT. Protein: CASSLTGGRSPLHF. This sequence joins TRBV5-1 and TRBJ1-6, with 9 bases that match TRBD1. The trim removed 1 base at V and 10 bases at J, leaving 3 bases unmatched. CDR1 is SGHRS and CDR2 is YFSETQ in the germline V gene. The CDR3 loop spans 14 amino acids.

V is TRBV19 and J is TRBJ2-6; D uncertain. This CDR3 contains 14 residues. Germline V lookup: CDR1 LNHDA, CDR2 SQIVND (reference sequence). V was clipped by 7 bases and J by 0 bases, with 7 bases between them. The DNA for the CDR3 is TGTGCCAGTAAACGGACCTCTGGGGCCAACGTCCTGACTTTC. It is translated as CASKRTSGANVLTF.

This clone occurred a few times. The chain is built from TRBV4-1 and TRBJ1-2; the match to TRBD1 covers 9 bases. The CDR3 is 15 amino acids. J gave up 5 bases and V 2 bases, and 6 bases lay outside the gene matches. Germline values: CDR1 MGHRA, CDR2 YSYEKL. Written as DNA, the CDR3 is TGCGCCAGCAGCCAACTGACAGGGGGAGTTTATGGCTACACCTTC. As protein: CASSQLTGGVYGYTF.

This chain connects TRBV27 to TRBJ2-1; 7 nucleotides line up with TRBD1. The CDR3 is made up of 16 amino acids. The V gene's germline CDR1 is MNHEY and CDR2 SMNVEV (reference sequence). The V and J ends lost 5 bases and 6 bases, in that order; junction bases with no gene match: 13. The CDR3 coding sequence is TGTGCCAGCAGTGTAAGACAGGGCTGGTTGGGCAATGAGCAGTTCTTC. This gives the protein CASSVRQGWLGNEQFF.

Here the CDR3 reads CASSLVADGELFF. The CDR3, as DNA: TGTGCCAGCAGCTTAGTGGCTGACGGGGAGCTGTTTTTT. The rearrangement joins TRBV7-6 to TRBJ2-2; D is ambiguous. Germline-derived CDR1 and CDR2 are SGHVS and FNYEAQ. V lost 1 base and J lost 7, with 7 bases in between. CDR3 length: 13 amino acids.

This clone was seen a handful of times. This chain links TRBV7-2 with TRBJ2-5, with D perhaps matching TRBD1 (7 bases). Germline values: CDR1 SGHTA, CDR2 FQGNSA. CDR3 size: 14 residues. Trimming left V 3 bases short and J 6 bases short, with 14 bases between. CDR3 sequence reads: CASSFGGGSKTQYF. The DNA for the CDR3 is TGTGCCAGCAGCTTTGGAGGGGGCTCGAAGACCCAGTACTTC.

The J gene is TRBJ1-1, the V gene TRBV5-4; weak D call: TRBD1 (6 bases). The CDR3 is 16 amino acids. CDR1 is SGHNT, CDR2 YYREEE, per germline (reference sequence). Trimming took 5 bases from V and 3 from J, leaving 20 bases between them. CDR3 in amino acids: CASRFQRGFDDTEAFF. The CDR3 bases are TGTGCCAGCAGATTTCAAAGGGGGTTCGATGACACTGAAGCTTTCTTT.

This clone appeared once. The J gene is TRBJ1-5, the V gene TRBV5-6; the D gene is possibly TRBD1 (6 bases). V was shortened by 0 bases and J by 2 bases, with 9 bases between the two germline ends. Germline-derived CDR1 and CDR2 are SGHDT and YYEEEE. The CDR3 spans 15 residues. This chain's CDR3 is CASSLAGEGNQPQHF. The DNA for the CDR3 is TGTGCCAGCAGCTTGGCAGGGGAGGGCAATCAGCCCCAGCATTTT.

This rearrangement joins TRBV7-9 to TRBJ1-1; D not certain. Trimming cost V 2 bases and J 1 base, with 8 bases left between them. Germline-derived CDR1 and CDR2 are SEHNR and FQNEAQ (reference sequence). This CDR3 region has 14 residues. CDR3 nucleotide sequence: TGTGCCAGCAGCTTATTACCAGGGAACACTGAAGCTTTCTTT. Residues: CASSLLPGNTEAFF.

This clone has just a few counts. The chain links TRBV19 to TRBJ1-6, with D tentatively TRBD1 (5 bases). Germline V gene lookup returns CDR1 LNHDA and CDR2 SQIVND (reference sequence). This CDR3 has 15 residues. V gave up 3 bases and J gave up 2 bases, with 8 bases separating them. The CDR3 bases are TGTGCCAGTAGTATTAGGGGTGCCTATAATTCACCCCTCCACTTT. This codes for CASSIRGAYNSPLHF.

The chain combines TRBV6-6 with TRBJ2-3; no firm D call. The CDR3 loop spans 12 amino acids. Trimming removed 2 bases at V and 2 bases at J, with 2 bases between. CDR1 MNHNY and CDR2 SVGAGI come from the germline V gene (reference sequence). The CDR3: CASSYTTDTQYF. CDR3 DNA sequence: TGTGCCAGCAGTTACACCACAGATACGCAGTATTTT.

The rearrangement joins TRBV4-3 to TRBJ1-5; D not resolved. This CDR3 is 13 amino acids long. V was shortened by 0 bases and J by 6 bases, with 6 bases between the two germline ends. The V gene's germline CDR1 is LGHNA and CDR2 YSLEER. In nucleotides, the CDR3 is TGCGCCAGCAGCCAAGATACCGGTCAGCCCCAGCATTTT. Translating gives CASSQDTGQPQHF.

V is TRBV2 and J is TRBJ2-2, with 7 bases identical to TRBD2. The V and J ends lost 7 bases and 2 bases, in that order; junction bases with no gene match: 7. Germline CDR1 reads SNHLY; CDR2 reads FYNNEI. The length of the CDR3 is 15 residues. CDR3: CASKGASGNTGELFF. The CDR3 nucleotides read TGTGCCAGCAAAGGGGCTAGCGGTAACACCGGGGAGCTGTTTTTT.

This chain links TRBV7-2 with TRBJ1-2; D remains ambiguous. Trimming removed 5 bases at V and 0 bases at J, with 10 bases between. The CDR3 is made up of 14 amino acids. From germline, CDR1 is SGHTA and CDR2 FQGNSA. The CDR3 nucleotides are TGTGCCAGCAGCGTTACGAGAGCTAACTATGGCTACACCTTC. The encoded protein is CASSVTRANYGYTF. Based on the CDR3 plus reference TRBV7-2 and TRBJ1-2, the full variable domain is GAGVSQSPSNKVTEKGKDVELRCDPISGHTALYWYRQSLGQGLEFLIYFQGNSAPDKSGLPSDRFSAERTGGSVSTLTIQRTQQEDSAVYLCASSVTRANYGYTFGSGTRLTVV.

This chain connects TRBV7-2 to TRBJ2-7; 10 nucleotides align to TRBD2. From germline, CDR1 is SGHTA and CDR2 FQGNSA. Trimming at V came to 3 bases and at J to 1 base, leaving 6 bases not matched to a gene. This CDR3 has 16 residues. Written as DNA, the CDR3 is TGTGCCAGCAGCTTCTATCCTAGCGGGGGTTCCTACGAGCAGTACTTC. The encoded protein is CASSFYPSGGSYEQYF.

The CDR3 DNA sequence: TGTGCCAGCAGTATCGGGGGTTTATACAATGAGCAGTTCTTC. Protein sequence: CASSIGGLYNEQFF. This sequence joins TRBV6-5 and TRBJ2-1; a weak D match, TRBD2 (6 bases). Germline V gene sequence: CDR1 MNHEY, CDR2 SVGAGI. The CDR3 spans 14 residues. Trimming took off 5 bases at V and 4 bases at J, with 12 bases between the two ends.

The chain uses TRBV19 and TRBJ1-6; D remains unclear. This CDR3 spans 14 amino acids. Deletions cut 5 bases from V and 8 bases from J, with 13 bases between. CDR1 is LNHDA and CDR2 is SQIVND in the germline V gene (reference sequence). This CDR3 reads CASSPGQPHSPLHF. DNA for the CDR3: TGTGCCAGTAGTCCGGGCCAACCACATTCACCCCTCCACTTT.

This chain joins TRBV6-2 or TRBV6-3 and TRBJ1-6, with a weak D call TRBD1 (6 bases). The V end lost 0 bases, the J end lost 10 bases, and 13 bases lay between the germline ends. The length of the CDR3 is 15 residues. The germline CDR1 and CDR2 sequences are MNHEY and SVGEGT. CDR3 sequence: CASSYSRGTGSPLHF. The CDR3 coding sequence is TGTGCCAGCAGTTACTCGAGGGGGACGGGATCACCCCTCCACTTT.

This clone was seen once. J is TRBJ2-7 and V is TRBV10-3; D may correspond to TRBD1 or TRBD2 (5 bases each). CDR1 is ENHRY and CDR2 is SYGVKD in the germline V gene. The CDR3 consists of 12 residues. Between the trimmed V and J ends, which lost 2 bases and 6 bases, there was a span of 8 bases. The CDR3 spells CAISEPGREQYF. For the CDR3, the DNA is TGTGCCATCAGTGAGCCGGGACGCGAGCAGTACTTC.

The chain links TRBV16 to TRBJ1-1; D is uncertain. In germline, CDR1 is KGHSY, CDR2 FQNENV. The CDR3 has 14 amino acids. V lost 0 bases, J lost 5 bases, and 10 bases lay in between. This CDR3 is CASSQSGGWTEAFF. As DNA, the CDR3 is TGTGCCAGCAGCCAATCGGGAGGGTGGACTGAAGCTTTCTTT.

V gene TRBV5-4 combines with J gene TRBJ2-2; weak D call: TRBD2 (6 bases). CDR3 length: 15 residues. Germline loops: CDR1 SGHNT, CDR2 YYREEE (reference sequence). V lost 4 bases and J 5 bases, leaving 15 bases between the germline ends. For the CDR3, the DNA is TGTGCCAGCAGCGCGGCCCGGGGGAGGACCGGGGAGCTGTTTTTT. Its protein product is CASSAARGRTGELFF.

This chain joins TRBV18 and TRBJ2-7; 7 nucleotides align to TRBD1. This CDR3 has 13 residues. The germline V gene encodes CDR1 KGHSH and CDR2 LQKENI. V gave up 3 bases and J gave up 5 bases; unmatched junction bases: 4. The CDR3 DNA reads TGTGCCAGCTCACCGACAGGGAGTCACGAGCAGTACTTC. Translation: CASSPTGSHEQYF.